A single sample is the source of the 27 T cell receptor beta chains below, sequenced in a study of tumor-infiltrating lymphocytes in glioblastoma multiforme. TCR beta libraries were built from RNA through three nested multiplex PCR rounds using modified ARM-PCR. In TCRdb, the multiplex PCR reads were re-called with MiXCR into one record per CDR3 protein. Of fewer than 15,000 distinct CDR3 sequences listed, 55% to 85% are singletons. The sample was brain tumor tissue. The receptors were gathered from a male donor with glioblastoma.

This chain uses TRBV6-2 or TRBV6-3 with TRBJ2-1; unclear D gene. Germline V lookup: CDR1 MNHEY, CDR2 SVGEGT. The CDR3 contains 13 residues. V lost 7 bases and J lost 6, with 13 bases in between. The CDR3 loop reads CASKPWEVNEQFF. The CDR3 nucleotides read TGTGCCAGCAAACCCTGGGAAGTCAATGAGCAGTTCTTC.

With respect to this clonotype: Germline and junction disagree at one end, which may indicate a read error. The rearrangement links TRBV29-1 to TRBJ2-3, with D unclear. The CDR3 has 14 residues. Germline CDR1 SQVTM, CDR2 ANQGSEA. The CDR3 loop is CSGLAGLSTDTQCF. The CDR3 nucleotides are TGCAGCGGGCTCGCAGGTTTAAGCACAGATACGCAGTGTTTC.

The sample holds a few counts of this clonotype. The V call is TRBV11-2, the J call TRBJ2-1; TRBD2 matches at 8 bases. Germline-derived CDR1 and CDR2 are SGHAT and FQNNGV. The ends lost 2 bases at V and 8 bases at J; junction bases unmatched: 11. The CDR3 runs to 16 residues. For the CDR3, the DNA is TGTGCCAGCAGCTTATATAAGCGGGAGTGGGACCATGAGCAGTTCTTC. Its translation: CASSLYKREWDHEQFF.

This clonotype has just a few counts. The chain is built from TRBV11-1 and TRBJ2-1; 7 positions agree with TRBD1. The CDR3 has 13 residues. Germline CDR1 reads SGHAT; CDR2 reads FQDESV (reference sequence). The V segment lost 9 bases and the J segment 6 bases; nucleotides outside the gene matches: 8. The CDR3 region is CASERGTANEQFF. The CDR3 DNA reads TGTGCCAGTGAAAGGGGGACAGCCAATGAGCAGTTCTTC.

The V and J genes are TRBV4-1 and TRBJ2-7, with D possibly being TRBD2 (6 bases). V was cut by 0 bases and J by 3 bases, with 18 bases left in between. Germline V gene data show CDR1 as MGHRA and CDR2 as YSYEKL. This CDR3 contains 17 residues. Here the CDR3 DNA reads TGCGCCAGCAGCCAAGATAGGGACTCGTCTAACTACTACGAGCAGTACTTC. Residues: CASSQDRDSSNYYEQYF.

The chain joins TRBV5-1 to TRBJ2-4, with TRBD1 matching 9 bases. Trimming took 3 bases from V and 7 from J; bases not matched to a gene: 5. CDR1 and CDR2 from the germline V gene are SGHRS and YFSETQ. This CDR3 spans 14 amino acids. CDR3 residues: CASSSGTGMNIQYF. The CDR3 bases are TGCGCCAGCAGCTCCGGGACAGGGATGAACATTCAGTACTTC.

Worth noting for this clonotype: The junction differs from germline at one of its ends, possibly a read error. The rearrangement uses TRBV12-3 or TRBV12-4 and TRBJ2-7; D remains unclear. The CDR3 is 15 residues long. The CDR3 reads CASSLGAGYTYERYF. For the CDR3, the DNA is TGTGCCAGCAGTTTAGGGGCAGGATACACCTACGAGCGGTACTTC.

The chain uses TRBV6-1 and TRBJ2-1; 8 bases match TRBD2. V was clipped by 10 bases and J by 5 bases; unmatched bases: 13. CDR1 is MNHNS and CDR2 is SASEGT in the germline V gene. The CDR3 has 15 amino acids. This CDR3 reads CATTGGVTLNNEQFF. CDR3 nucleotides: TGTGCCACTACGGGGGGGGTAACCTTGAACAATGAGCAGTTCTTC.

Concerning this clonotype: Relative to the germline gene, one junction end is altered; a read error may explain this. The rearrangement joins TRBV11-2 to TRBJ2-2, with D possibly TRBD2 on 5 matching bases. Germline CDR1 is SGHAT and CDR2 is FQNNGV. The CDR3 has 14 amino acids. DNA for the CDR3: TGTGCCAGCAGCTTAGTAGGTGTAAACGGGGAGCTGTGTTTT. Amino acids: CASSLVGVNGELCF.

This clonotype was observed once. The chain combines TRBV6-1 with TRBJ2-1; TRBD2 agrees at 8 bases. The CDR3 totals 15 residues. V shed 4 bases and J 9 bases; nucleotides not matched to a gene: 11. CDR1 is MNHNS and CDR2 is SASEGT in the germline V gene. The CDR3 coding sequence is TGTGCCAGCAGTGGGTTTGCGGGAGGAAGCAGTGAGCAGTTCTTC. Translation: CASSGFAGGSSEQFF.

This clonotype was seen just once. This may be a read error, as it is one base from a much larger clone. The chain couples TRBV12-3 or TRBV12-4 to TRBJ2-7; D possibly corresponds to TRBD2 (5 bases). The CDR3 totals 12 residues. The CDR3: CASSFREGEQCF. In DNA form, the CDR3 reads TGTGCCAGCAGTTTCCGGGAAGGCGAGCAGTGCTTC.

The chain employs TRBV19 and TRBJ1-6; 7 bases are a match to TRBD1. Germline trimming cut 2 bases from V and 3 bases from J; bases unmatched to any gene: 4. The germline gives CDR1 LNHDA, CDR2 SQIVND (reference sequence). This CDR3 comprises 16 residues. This CDR3 reads CASSINWDSYNSPLHF. In nucleotides, the CDR3 is TGTGCCAGTAGTATAAACTGGGACAGCTATAATTCACCCCTCCACTTT. Full variable domain (outside the CDR3, taken from reference TRBV19 and TRBJ1-6): DGGITQSPKYLFRKEGQNVTLSCEQNLNHDAMYWYRQDPGQGLRLIYYSQIVNDFQKGDIAEGYSVSREKKESFPLTVTSAQKNPTAFYLCASSINWDSYNSPLHFGNGTRLTVT.

Remarks on this clonotype: Germline and junction disagree at one end, which may indicate a read error. The chain is built from TRBV11-2 and TRBJ2-2, with 7 bases that match TRBD1. Germline V CDR1 and CDR2: SGHAT, FQNNGV. The length of the CDR3 is 15 residues. This chain's CDR3 is CASSLVQGHTVELSF. CDR3 coding DNA: TGTGCCAGCAGCTTAGTACAGGGGCATACCGTGGAGCTGTCTTTT.

The chain employs TRBV12-3 or TRBV12-4 and TRBJ2-7; D unresolved. V was clipped by 3 bases and J by 6 bases, with 12 bases between them. CDR3 length: 13 residues. The CDR3 region has the DNA TGTGCCAGCAGTTTGAACAGTAATCCCGAGCAGTACTTC. Translating it yields CASSLNSNPEQYF.

About this clonotype: Mismatch with germline at one junction end may stem from a read error. The chain links TRBV4-1 to TRBJ1-1; possible D gene TRBD1, 6 bases. This CDR3 has 14 amino acids. Germline CDR1 reads MGHRA; CDR2 reads YSYEKL. CDR3 coding DNA: TGCGCCGGCAGCCACACACAGGGTGTCGCTGAAGCTTTCTTT. It specifies CAGSHTQGVAEAFF.

The chain uses TRBV20-1 and TRBJ2-7; D is perhaps TRBD1 or TRBD2 (6 bases each). CDR3 length: 14 amino acids. Germline V gives CDR1 DFQATT, CDR2 SNEGSKA (reference sequence). V gave up 5 bases and J gave up 1 base, with 15 bases separating them. CDR3 DNA: TGCAGTGCTCCGGCGCAGGGGAGGTCCTACGAGCAGTACTTC. Protein: CSAPAQGRSYEQYF.

As regards this clonotype: The junction departs from the called germline gene at one end, perhaps through a read error. The chain carries TRBV20-1 and TRBJ1-2; no definite D call. This CDR3 has 13 residues. Per germline, CDR1 DFQATT and CDR2 SNEGSKA (reference sequence). Here the CDR3 DNA reads TGCAGTGCAAGTTGGCAGCAAAACTATGGCTACGCCTTC. It is translated as CSASWQQNYGYAF.

For this clonotype: The CDR3 does not end in the conserved phenylalanine or tryptophan, so this is likely a read error. The rearrangement links TRBV11-2 to TRBJ2-2; 12 nucleotides match TRBD2. The CDR3 loop spans 18 amino acids. The germline gives CDR1 SGHAT, CDR2 FQNNGV. The CDR3 bases are TGTGCAAGCAGCGGAGGGAGACTAGCGGGAGTCGGCACCGGGGAGCTGTTTTCT. As protein: CASSGGRLAGVGTGELFS.

This clonotype was detected a few times. V is TRBV11-3 and J is TRBJ1-1, with D possibly TRBD1 on 5 matching bases. The CDR3 sequence is 14 residues long. V was clipped by 1 base and J by 7 bases, with 13 bases between them. Germline assignment: CDR1 SGHNT and CDR2 YENEEA. The CDR3 DNA follows: TGTGCCAGCAGCTTAGGTGGAGGGGCCGGTGAAGCTTTCTTT. As protein: CASSLGGGAGEAFF.

In regard to this clonotype: As the CDR3 is not closed by the conserved phenylalanine or tryptophan, this likely results from a read error. This chain connects TRBV11-2 to TRBJ2-2; 7 nucleotides align to TRBD1. Germline CDR1 and CDR2: SGHAT and FQNNGV. The CDR3 extends over 15 amino acids. The CDR3 here is CANSLVQGHTVELFV. CDR3 bases: TGTGCCAACAGCTTAGTACAGGGGCACACCGTGGAGCTGTTTGTT.

A few counts support this clonotype. The chain links TRBV29-1 to TRBJ2-1; D gene unclear. Germline assignment: CDR1 SQVTM and CDR2 ANQGSEA. This CDR3 is 13 amino acids long. Trimming pared 3 bases from V and 0 bases from J, leaving 6 bases between. CDR3 in amino acids: CSVEDTSYNEQFF. Written as DNA, the CDR3 is TGCAGCGTTGAGGATACCTCCTACAATGAGCAGTTCTTC.

A remark on this clonotype: A junction end diverges from the germline sequence, so it may reflect a read error. The chain is built from TRBV5-1 and TRBJ2-2; a possible D gene is TRBD2 (6 bases). The CDR3 loop spans 9 amino acids. The germline CDR1 and CDR2 sequences are SGHRS and YFSETQ. This CDR3 reads CATAGGAVF. The CDR3 nucleotides are TGCGCCACCGCCGGGGGAGCTGTTTTT.

The V call is TRBV12-3 or TRBV12-4, the J call TRBJ1-5; D is unclear. V dropped 2 bases and J dropped 7 bases, with 21 bases sitting between them. The CDR3 contains 17 residues. The CDR3 DNA follows: TGTGCCAGCAGTTTAAGGTATTCCGGGGTTGGAGAACAGCCCCAGCATTTT. It yields the protein CASSLRYSGVGEQPQHF.

Concerning this clonotype itself: An end of the junction does not agree with germline; a read error may underlie this. The CDR3 loop reads CALSEFRADEKLFF. The CDR3 DNA is TGTGCCTTGAGTGAGTTTCGGGCAGATGAAAAACTGTTTTTC. V gene TRBV30 combines with J gene TRBJ1-4; D not resolved. Per the germline V gene, CDR1 is GTSNPN and CDR2 is SVGIG (reference sequence). The CDR3 spans 14 residues.

For this clonotype: The conserved phenylalanine or tryptophan is not found at the CDR3 terminus, so this likely reflects a read error. V is TRBV4-1 and J is TRBJ1-6; D unclear. This CDR3 contains 15 residues. Germline V gives CDR1 MGHRA, CDR2 YSYEKL. CDR3 in DNA: TGCGCTAGCCAGAACCTGGCATCTGGGGTTTCACCCCTCCACTCT. This gives the protein CASQNLASGVSPLHS.

The rearrangement links TRBV6-1 to TRBJ1-4; D is uncertain. V shed 0 bases and J shed 10 bases, with 12 bases lying between them. CDR1 is MNHNS, CDR2 SASEGT, per germline. The CDR3 loop spans 14 amino acids. DNA for the CDR3: TGTGCCAGCAGTGAAGCGCGGGCTTCTATAAAACTGTTTTTT. It specifies CASSEARASIKLFF.

A remark on this clonotype: No conserved phenylalanine or tryptophan ends this CDR3, so it is likely a read error. The chain recombines TRBV7-8 with TRBJ2-5; the D is unclear. Germline values: CDR1 SGHVS, CDR2 FQNEAQ. V dropped 0 bases and J dropped 9 bases, with 14 bases sitting between them. The CDR3 totals 14 residues. This CDR3 reads CASSLAIGAEAQYL. CDR3 DNA sequence: TGTGCCAGCAGCTTAGCGATAGGAGCTGAGGCCCAGTACTTA.